Sequencing of this T cell receptor beta chain was carried out in a study of Ad26.COV2.S vaccination and SARS-CoV-2 variants. Study in general: Ad26.COV2.S, an intramuscular injection, was given once or twice 56 days apart. Study results and limitations: There was reportedly substantial breadth in spike-specific CD8+ and CD4+ T cell responses after vaccination.

Treatment in this sample: approximately 18 received Ad26.COV2.S at low or high dose, single or two shots; 5 received placebo; per-sample allocation not given. Samples were taken on day 63 after the first vaccine or placebo injection. Recruitment in Boston yielded a donor of adult age, 18-55 years. Profiled with immunoSEQ multiplex PCR; TCRdb holds only in-frame clones, not every one. The data hold fewer than 500,000 clones, with about 92% observed a single time. Concerning this clone itself: No antigen is known for it.

The sequence derives from a person aged 18-60 years who received the Ad26.COV2.S COVID-19 vaccine or a placebo. Sequenced here: peripheral blood, sampled in a trial of Ad26.COV2.S vaccine versus placebo.

The CDR3 DNA sequence: TGTGCCAGCAGGGGAGTGGGGGTTCAGTATAATGAGCAGTTCTTC. This sequence encodes CASRGVGVQYNEQFF. The chain couples TRBV6-5 to TRBJ2-1; D tentatively fits TRBD1 or TRBD2 (5 bases each). Germline CDR1 and CDR2: MNHEY and SVGAGI. This CDR3 spans 15 amino acids. Trimming removed 6 bases from V and 7 bases from J, with 19 bases in between.